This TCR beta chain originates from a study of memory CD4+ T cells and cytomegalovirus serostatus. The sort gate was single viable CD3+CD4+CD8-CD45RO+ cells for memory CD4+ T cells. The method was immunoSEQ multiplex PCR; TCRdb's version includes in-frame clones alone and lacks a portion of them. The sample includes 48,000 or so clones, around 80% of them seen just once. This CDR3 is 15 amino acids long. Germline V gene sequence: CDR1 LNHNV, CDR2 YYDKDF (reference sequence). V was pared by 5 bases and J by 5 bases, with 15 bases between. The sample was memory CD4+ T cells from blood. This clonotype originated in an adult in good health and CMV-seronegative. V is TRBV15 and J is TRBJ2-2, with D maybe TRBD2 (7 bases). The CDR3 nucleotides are TGTGCCACCAGCGTGAGGGGGGGCCTGACCGGGGAGCTGTTTTTT. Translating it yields CATSVRGGLTGELFF.